Presented here are 31 T cell receptor beta chains from one specimen sequenced in a study of beta chain features in type 1 diabetes. What was sequenced were expressed TCRB transcripts, since all of the isolated RNA had been reverse transcribed. The table came from immunoSEQ multiplex PCR; TCRdb's copy has only in-frame clones and leaves some out. The sample includes 310,000 or so clones, 6.5% to 10% of them seen just once. Specimen: central memory CD4+ T cells from blood. Every receptor here comes from a woman under 30 in good health.

The table lists this clone with a few counts. Relative to the germline gene, one junction end is altered; a read error may explain this. The chain joins TRBV6-6 to TRBJ2-5; D unresolved. CDR3 size: 11 residues. The V gene's germline CDR1 is MNHNY and CDR2 SVGAGI (reference sequence). The CDR3 nucleotides are TGTGCCATCAGTGCACAAAAGACCCAGTACTTC. Protein product: CAISAQKTQYF.

This clone was detected ten times or more. The V and J genes are TRBV10-3 and TRBJ2-3, with D possibly TRBD2 on 7 matching bases. Trimming left V 5 bases short and J 1 base short, with 22 bases between. Germline loops: CDR1 ENHRY, CDR2 SYGVKD. The CDR3 consists of 18 residues. DNA for the CDR3: TGTGCCATCAGTTTAGAACAGGGTGCGGCGGGAGGCACAGATACGCAGTATTTT. Translated, it gives CAISLEQGAAGGTDTQYF.

The rearrangement joins TRBV6-1 to TRBJ2-4; possible D gene TRBD2, 6 bases. The CDR3 consists of 14 residues. CDR1 and CDR2 (germline): MNHNS, SASEGT. V was trimmed by 8 bases and J by 9 bases, leaving 20 bases between them. Here the CDR3 DNA reads TGTGCCAGCGGGGCGGGAACTGGGGGTGGCATTCAGTACTTC. This sequence encodes CASGAGTGGGIQYF.

The rearrangement links TRBV7-3 to TRBJ2-1, with D unresolved. V gave up 2 bases and J gave up 7 bases, with 6 bases separating them. CDR1 and CDR2 (germline): SGHTA, FQGTGA. The CDR3 has 12 residues. CDR3 nucleotides: TGTGCCAGCAGCTTATCCCGGAATGAGCAGTTCTTC. This gives the protein CASSLSRNEQFF.

This rearrangement joins TRBV5-1 to TRBJ2-7; 9 nucleotides agree with TRBD1. From germline, CDR1 is SGHRS and CDR2 YFSETQ. The CDR3 extends over 14 amino acids. Trimming at V came to 4 bases and at J to 2 bases, leaving 4 bases not matched to a gene. This CDR3 reads CASSEGQGAYEQYF. CDR3 sequence (DNA): TGCGCCAGCAGCGAGGGACAGGGAGCCTACGAGCAGTACTTC.

This clone came up a few times. The chain has TRBV5-1 and TRBJ2-1; tentative D call: TRBD1 (6 bases). CDR3 size: 17 residues. The V gene lost 1 base and the J gene lost 6 bases, with 20 bases spanning the gap. Germline assignment: CDR1 SGHRS and CDR2 YFSETQ. The DNA for the CDR3 is TGCGCCAGCAGCTTGACCGGACAGCCACAATCCCCCAATGAGCAGTTCTTC. Translated: CASSLTGQPQSPNEQFF.

This clone has only a few counts. The chain is built from TRBV28 and TRBJ2-1; D uncertain. From germline, CDR1 is MDHEN and CDR2 SYDVKM. The CDR3 is made up of 15 amino acids. V shed 5 bases and J shed 4 bases, with 15 bases lying between them. Here the CDR3 reads CASSPRSFGYNEQFF. DNA of the CDR3: TGTGCCAGCAGTCCGCGATCCTTTGGATACAATGAGCAGTTCTTC.

This clone has just a few counts. The gene calls are TRBV7-2 and TRBJ1-1; D remains unclear. Germline V CDR1 and CDR2: SGHTA, FQGNSA. The CDR3 covers 17 residues. Between the trimmed V and J ends, which lost 3 bases and 1 base, there was a span of 18 bases. The CDR3 sequence: CASSFRTGGWRNTEAFF. CDR3 nucleotides: TGTGCCAGCAGCTTCAGAACCGGTGGATGGCGGAACACTGAAGCTTTCTTT. Complete variable domain (other parts from reference TRBV7-2 and TRBJ1-1): GAGVSQSPSNKVTEKGKDVELRCDPISGHTALYWYRQSLGQGLEFLIYFQGNSAPDKSGLPSDRFSAERTGGSVSTLTIQRTQQEDSAVYLCASSFRTGGWRNTEAFFGQGTRLTVV.

This clone was picked up a small number of times. The rearrangement links TRBV2 to TRBJ2-7; D is ambiguous. Per the germline V gene, CDR1 is SNHLY and CDR2 is FYNNEI. The CDR3 extends over 11 amino acids. Trimming took 5 bases from V and 3 from J, leaving 5 bases between them. The CDR3 sequence is CASSLSYEQYF. CDR3 sequence (DNA): TGTGCCAGCAGTCTCAGCTACGAGCAGTACTTC.

The rearrangement uses TRBV18 and TRBJ2-2; TRBD2 agrees at 7 bases. CDR3 size: 16 residues. V shed 5 bases and J 2 bases; nucleotides not matched to a gene: 8. Germline V CDR1 and CDR2: KGHSH, LQKENI. CDR3 protein: CASSDASGENTGELFF. In DNA form, the CDR3 reads TGTGCCAGCTCAGACGCAAGCGGGGAAAACACCGGGGAGCTGTTTTTT.

This chain links TRBV2 with TRBJ2-7; 9 bases are shared with TRBD2. This CDR3 is 14 amino acids long. Germline CDR1 and CDR2: SNHLY and FYNNEI. The ends lost 4 bases at V and 4 bases at J; junction bases unmatched: 5. CDR3 loop: CASSVRREGYEQYF. Here the CDR3 DNA reads TGTGCCAGCAGTGTTAGGCGGGAGGGGTACGAGCAGTACTTC.

V gene TRBV5-6 combines with J gene TRBJ1-2; D remains unclear. The CDR3 totals 11 residues. Germline V lookup: CDR1 SGHDT, CDR2 YYEEEE. The germline V and J ends were trimmed by 0 bases and 8 bases, with 5 bases remaining between them. CDR3 bases: TGTGCCAGCAGCTTGGGGGTGGGCTACACCTTC. Its translation: CASSLGVGYTF.

The chain recombines TRBV19 with TRBJ2-1, with 7 bases aligning to TRBD2. CDR1 LNHDA and CDR2 SQIVND come from the germline V gene (reference sequence). The V and J ends lost 3 bases and 9 bases, in that order; junction bases with no gene match: 2. This CDR3 comprises 12 residues. The CDR3 DNA sequence: TGTGCCAGTAGTATCTGGGGGGGTGAGCAGTTCTTC. Residues: CASSIWGGEQFF.

Regarding this clone: Other nucleotide sequences in the sample specify the same CDR3. The chain is built from TRBV7-9 and TRBJ2-1, with D unclear. The germline gives CDR1 SEHNR, CDR2 FQNEAQ (reference sequence). This CDR3 has 12 residues. Trimming took off 3 bases at V and 6 bases at J, with 6 bases between the two ends. The CDR3 spells CASSLVTNEQFF. CDR3 DNA: TGTGCCAGCAGCTTGGTAACCAATGAGCAGTTCTTC.

Written as DNA, the CDR3 is TGTGCCAGCAGCTTCGGCAGGGGCACAGATACGCAGTATTTT. This encodes CASSFGRGTDTQYF. The J gene is TRBJ2-3, the V gene TRBV5-4, with D possibly matching TRBD1 (5 bases). Germline CDR1 reads SGHNT; CDR2 reads YYREEE (reference sequence). The V and J ends lost 2 bases and 1 base respectively, with 8 bases between them. The CDR3 consists of 14 residues.

This clone was counted many times. The chain employs TRBV19 and TRBJ1-1, with a tentative D call TRBD1 (6 bases). Germline CDR1 is LNHDA and CDR2 is SQIVND (reference sequence). Trimming left V 3 bases short and J 2 bases short, with 16 bases between. CDR3 length equals 16 residues. CDR3 residues: CASSMARTARNTEAFF. Written as DNA, the CDR3 is TGTGCCAGTAGTATGGCTCGGACAGCACGAAACACTGAAGCTTTCTTT. Complete variable domain (other parts from reference TRBV19 and TRBJ1-1): DGGITQSPKYLFRKEGQNVTLSCEQNLNHDAMYWYRQDPGQGLRLIYYSQIVNDFQKGDIAEGYSVSREKKESFPLTVTSAQKNPTAFYLCASSMARTARNTEAFFGQGTRLTVV.

The rearrangement links TRBV27 to TRBJ2-1; the D gene is possibly TRBD2 (7 bases). Germline loops: CDR1 MNHEY, CDR2 SMNVEV (reference sequence). Trimming cost V 0 bases and J 8 bases, with 11 bases left between them. This CDR3 contains 14 residues. CDR3 sequence: CASSLSRGAYEQFF. CDR3 coding DNA: TGTGCCAGCAGTTTATCCCGGGGGGCGTATGAGCAGTTCTTC.

This clone showed up just a few times. The chain recombines TRBV5-1 with TRBJ2-7, with D uncertain. Per the germline V gene, CDR1 is SGHRS and CDR2 is YFSETQ. Trimming cost V 0 bases and J 4 bases, with 8 bases left between them. The CDR3 is 13 amino acids. CDR3 coding DNA: TGCGCCAGCAGCTTGGAAAAAGGGTACGAGCAGTACTTC. Translated: CASSLEKGYEQYF. The full variable domain, completed using reference TRBV5-1 and TRBJ2-7, is KAGVTQTPRYLIKTRGQQVTLSCSPISGHRSVSWYQQTPGQGLQFLFEYFSETQRNKGNFPGRFSGRQFSNSRSEMNVSTLELGDSALYLCASSLEKGYEQYFGPGTRLTVT.

V usage is TRBV9 and J usage is TRBJ2-1, with D unclear. Germline CDR1 is SGDLS and CDR2 is YYNGEE. The germline V and J ends were trimmed by 1 base and 0 bases, with 8 bases remaining between them. The CDR3 totals 15 residues. The CDR3 DNA reads as TGTGCCAGCAGCGTACAGACGAGCTCCTACAATGAGCAGTTCTTC. Protein product: CASSVQTSSYNEQFF.

This clone was counted a few times. The J gene is TRBJ2-7, the V gene TRBV15; D is undetermined. The V and J ends lost 0 bases and 6 bases respectively, with 9 bases between them. Looked up from germline, CDR1 is LNHNV and CDR2 is YYDKDF (reference sequence). CDR3 size: 13 residues. The CDR3 DNA follows: TGTGCCACCAGCAGAGAACCCGGTGGCGAGCAGTACTTC. This translates into CATSREPGGEQYF.

This clone was seen a handful of times. The rearrangement links TRBV5-1 to TRBJ2-3, with D unresolved. The CDR3 spans 16 residues. The germline CDR1 and CDR2 sequences are SGHRS and YFSETQ. V was cut by 0 bases and J by 2 bases, with 13 bases left in between. CDR3 amino acids: CASSLGLNPLTDTQYF. The CDR3 coding sequence is TGCGCCAGCAGCTTGGGCCTCAACCCGCTCACAGATACGCAGTATTTT.

V usage is TRBV6-5 and J usage is TRBJ2-5; D remains unclear. The length of the CDR3 is 11 residues. The V gene's germline CDR1 is MNHEY and CDR2 SVGAGI. The V and J ends lost 5 bases and 13 bases respectively, with 14 bases between them. The CDR3 DNA reads as TGTGCCAGCAGTGAATGGGCCCGATGGTACTTC. This translates into CASSEWARWYF.

A few counts support this clone. The rearrangement links TRBV7-3 to TRBJ2-1; 9 bases line up with TRBD2. The germline V gene encodes CDR1 SGHTA and CDR2 FQGTGA. This CDR3 has 16 residues. The J segment lost 8 bases and the V segment lost 2 bases, leaving 10 bases of the junction unmatched. CDR3 residues: CASSLGRGRAHHEQFF. The DNA for the CDR3 is TGTGCCAGCAGCTTAGGCCGCGGGAGGGCCCATCATGAGCAGTTCTTC.

As to this clone: A much larger clone differs from this one at a single base, so this may be a read error. Other nucleotide sequences in the sample specify the same CDR3. The chain employs TRBV10-1 and TRBJ2-7; D is undetermined. CDR3 length equals 14 residues. The germline CDR1 and CDR2 sequences are WNHNN and SYGVQD (reference sequence). CDR3 region: CASSDLTTAYEQYF. In nucleotides, the CDR3 is TGCGCCAGTAGTGATCTGACCACCGCCTACGAGCAGTACTTC.

This rearrangement joins TRBV14 to TRBJ2-2; 9 bases are a match to TRBD2. Germline V gives CDR1 SGHDN, CDR2 FVKESK. V gave up 1 base and J gave up 4 bases; unmatched junction bases: 4. CDR3 length: 16 residues. CDR3 sequence reads: CASSQGGLAVTGELFF. CDR3 DNA sequence: TGTGCCAGCAGCCAAGGGGGACTAGCAGTCACCGGGGAGCTGTTTTTT.

The chain employs TRBV6-5 and TRBJ2-1; 8 bases match TRBD2. Germline V gene lookup returns CDR1 MNHEY and CDR2 SVGAGI. After removal of 7 bases from V and 6 bases from J, the junction contained 5 bases not matched to a gene. This CDR3 comprises 13 residues. CDR3 coding DNA: TGTGCCAGCATCCGGAGCGGGGGCAATGAGCAGTTCTTC. It is translated as CASIRSGGNEQFF.

This clone was observed a handful of times. V gene TRBV4-2 combines with J gene TRBJ2-7; 10 nucleotides agree with TRBD2. V shed 4 bases and J 6 bases; nucleotides not matched to a gene: 9. The V gene's germline CDR1 is LGHNA and CDR2 YNFKEQ. This CDR3 has 15 residues. The chain's CDR3 is CASSRGLAELSEQYF. CDR3 nucleotide sequence: TGTGCCAGCAGCCGAGGACTAGCGGAGCTCTCCGAGCAGTACTTC.

The chain is built from TRBV29-1 and TRBJ2-5; TRBD2 matches 8 bases. Losses at the gene ends were 7 bases for V and 2 bases for J; bases not matched to a gene: 9. The CDR3 is 14 residues long. The germline V gene has CDR1 SQVTM and CDR2 ANQGSEA. The CDR3 region has the DNA TGCAGCGGAGCCGGGAGGGCGGGACAAGAGACCCAGTACTTC. It codes for CSGAGRAGQETQYF.

The chain is built from TRBV6-5 and TRBJ2-4; TRBD1 might be the D (6 bases). The CDR3 covers 14 residues. Germline V CDR1 and CDR2: MNHEY, SVGAGI. Trimming cost V 6 bases and J 3 bases, with 12 bases left between them. As DNA, the CDR3 is TGTGCCAGCAGCCCAGACAGGTTCAAAAACATTCAGTACTTC. Amino acids: CASSPDRFKNIQYF.

This clone was detected ten times or more. The chain combines TRBV7-8 with TRBJ2-1, with 9 bases fitting TRBD2. The length of the CDR3 is 15 residues. V shed 4 bases and J 5 bases; nucleotides not matched to a gene: 6. CDR1 and CDR2 (germline): SGHVS, FQNEAQ. For the CDR3, the DNA is TGTGCCAGCAGCTCCTTTAGCGGGAGAAACAATGAGCAGTTCTTC. This codes for CASSSFSGRNNEQFF.

This clone was seen a few times. J is TRBJ1-2 and V is TRBV7-9; D gene unclear. This CDR3 contains 15 residues. Trimming left V 0 bases short and J 2 bases short, with 10 bases between. Germline V gene sequence: CDR1 SEHNR, CDR2 FQNEAQ (reference sequence). The CDR3 sequence is CASSLAIRYNYGYTF. CDR3 nucleotides: TGTGCCAGCAGCTTAGCGATTCGTTACAACTATGGCTACACCTTC.